This T cell receptor beta chain was captured by sequencing in a study of cytomegalovirus exposure and HLA in healthy donors. The study's findings and limits: A missense DCLRE1C variant was associated with V- and J-gene trimming of TCR beta chains in a later analysis, and an independent cohort replicated the association.

PCR amplification relied on 60 Vbeta primers (plus 13 Jbeta primers). The assay was immunoSEQ multiplex PCR, and TCRdb's table has in-frame clones only and misses some. The table includes about 120,000 clones, 65% to 85% detected once. As for this clone: What it binds is unknown.

This clonotype was obtained from a woman aged 40 to 50 in good health and CMV-seropositive. Sequenced input: PBMCs.

The CDR3 spells CASRTGTGANQPQHF. The CDR3 coding sequence is TGTGCCAGCAGAACCGGGACAGGGGCCAATCAGCCCCAGCATTTT. The J gene is TRBJ1-5, the V gene TRBV28; 10 nucleotides match TRBD1. The length of the CDR3 is 15 residues. Germline trimming cut 6 bases from V and 3 bases from J; bases unmatched to any gene: 5. Germline CDR1 reads MDHEN; CDR2 reads SYDVKM. The variable domain in full, with the rest retrieved from reference TRBV28 and TRBJ1-5, is DVKVTQSSRYLVKRTGEKVFLECVQDMDHENMFWYRQDPGLGLRLIYFSYDVKMKEKGDIPEGYSVSREKKERFSLILESASTNQTSMYLCASRTGTGANQPQHFGDGTRLSIL.